This T cell receptor beta chain was profiled in a study of blood T cell repertoires in COVID-19. Study-wide context: Collection of acute and convalescent COVID-19 samples took place in the United States, Italy and Spain.

CDR1 is MDHEN, CDR2 SYDVKM, per germline. Losses at the gene ends were 2 bases for V and 7 bases for J; bases not matched to a gene: 10. This CDR3 contains 16 residues. Produced via immunoSEQ multiplex PCR; TCRdb's table is partial and in-frame only. Of fewer than 250,000 clones in the sample, about four fifths were seen once. The TCR was taken from a woman between 50 and 59 years old who had been exposed to COVID-19. The V call is TRBV28, the J call TRBJ1-5, with 8 bases matching TRBD1. The sequencing input was PBMCs or T cells enriched from blood (not recorded which). The CDR3, as DNA: TGTGCCAGCAGTTTACCGCGGGGGACAGGAGGGCAGCCCCAGCATTTT. It is translated as CASSLPRGTGGQPQHF.